These 29 T cell receptor beta chains were all obtained from the same sample, sequenced in a study of somatic mutations in cytotoxic T cells in rheumatoid arthritis. Using immunoSEQ multiplex PCR, the repertoire was profiled, and TCRdb retains in-frame clones only, with some absent. The table has fewer than 40,000 clones, approximately 78% seen once. The sequenced sample was CD8+ T cells sorted from blood. All receptors derive from an adult with rheumatoid arthritis.

This chain's CDR3 is CASSQVPGIYGYTF. The CDR3 coding sequence is TGTGCCAGCAGCCAAGTCCCGGGGATCTATGGCTACACCTTC. The rearrangement joins TRBV14 to TRBJ1-2; no reliable D call. Germline CDR1 SGHDN, CDR2 FVKESK. This CDR3 comprises 14 residues. Trimming pared 1 base from V and 4 bases from J, leaving 10 bases between.

This sequence joins TRBV27 and TRBJ2-3; D is undetermined. In germline, CDR1 is MNHEY, CDR2 SMNVEV (reference sequence). There are 16 residues in the CDR3. V gave up 5 bases and J gave up 2 bases, with 17 bases separating them. The CDR3 protein is CASSPLTRVTTDTQYF. DNA for the CDR3: TGTGCCAGCAGTCCCCTCACCCGGGTCACCACAGATACGCAGTATTTT.

The CDR3 bases are TGTGCCAGCAGCGGGGGGACAGGGCATCCCGGGGAGCTGTTTTTT. Protein: CASSGGTGHPGELFF. The genes are TRBV21-1 and TRBJ2-2; the table's TRBD1 call for D was not verified on the DNA. TRBV21-1 is a listed pseudogene. This CDR3 is 15 amino acids long.

This clone was seen more than once but under ten times. The chain uses TRBV5-4 and TRBJ2-7; 7 bases agree with TRBD2. The junction had 11 bases not matched to a gene; V was cut back by 5 bases and J by 6 bases. The germline CDR1 and CDR2 sequences are SGHNT and YYREEE (reference sequence). This CDR3 comprises 14 residues. The DNA for the CDR3 is TGTGCCAGCAGGCTAGCGGCCTCGACGGGCGAGCAGTACTTC. Translating it yields CASRLAASTGEQYF.

This clone was seen only a few times. The chain couples TRBV4-3 to TRBJ1-4, with D maybe TRBD1 (6 bases). V lost 4 bases and J lost 5, with 17 bases in between. The CDR3 extends over 16 amino acids. Germline CDR1 reads LGHNA; CDR2 reads YSLEER. The CDR3 loop is CASSLTGGRGNEKLFF. CDR3 bases: TGCGCCAGCAGCCTTACGGGGGGGCGCGGGAATGAAAAACTGTTTTTT.

The J gene is TRBJ2-1, the V gene TRBV6-1; 7 bases fit TRBD2. Germline V gene sequence: CDR1 MNHNS, CDR2 SASEGT. V was clipped by 0 bases and J by 9 bases; unmatched bases: 17. The CDR3 is made up of 18 amino acids. CDR3 sequence reads: CASSEAGWFSGTRAEQFF. CDR3 DNA: TGTGCCAGCAGTGAAGCGGGCTGGTTCAGCGGGACGAGGGCTGAGCAGTTCTTC.

This clone was observed a handful of times. The CDR3 region has the DNA TGTGCCAGCAGCTTCCTTAGCGGGGGTCAGGACGAGCAGTACTTC. It codes for CASSFLSGGQDEQYF. The chain joins TRBV13 to TRBJ2-7, with TRBD2 matching over 9 bases. Germline V CDR1 and CDR2: PRHDT, FYEKMQ (reference sequence). The CDR3 is made up of 15 amino acids. With V trimmed by 3 bases and J by 5 bases, 8 bases remained unmatched.

This clone was detected only once. The chain recombines TRBV28 with TRBJ1-4; D gene ambiguous. Trimming pared 1 base from V and 0 bases from J, leaving 3 bases between. This CDR3 has 14 residues. The germline gives CDR1 MDHEN, CDR2 SYDVKM. The CDR3 spells CASSLFPTNEKLFF. The CDR3 coding sequence is TGTGCCAGCAGTTTATTTCCAACTAATGAAAAACTGTTTTTT.

The chain couples TRBV11-2 to TRBJ2-1; D ambiguous. Between the trimmed V and J ends, which lost 3 bases and 7 bases, there was a span of 7 bases. The V gene's germline CDR1 is SGHAT and CDR2 FQNNGV. This CDR3 is 12 amino acids long. CDR3 residues: CASSFAKNEQFF. The CDR3 nucleotides are TGTGCCAGCAGCTTCGCCAAGAATGAGCAGTTCTTC.

The chain joins TRBV9 to TRBJ1-2, with D uncertain. V lost 0 bases to trimming and J lost 4 bases, with 10 bases between them. Germline lookup yields CDR1 SGDLS and CDR2 YYNGEE. This CDR3 has 14 residues. CDR3 nucleotide sequence: TGTGCCAGCAGCGTAGAGGGAAAGGGCTATGGCTACACCTTC. It specifies CASSVEGKGYGYTF.

The chain couples TRBV11-2 to TRBJ2-1, with 14 bases that match TRBD2. The CDR3 has 17 residues. Germline CDR1 is SGHAT and CDR2 is FQNNGV. Trimming removed 5 bases from V and 3 bases from J; junction bases left unmatched: 6. Written as DNA, the CDR3 is TGTGCCAGCAGCAAAGGGACTAGCGGGGGTCTCTACAATGAGCAGTTCTTC. Its translation is CASSKGTSGGLYNEQFF. The full variable domain, with the rest looked up from reference TRBV11-2 and TRBJ2-1, is EAGVAQSPRYKIIEKRQSVAFWCNPISGHATLYWYQQILGQGPKLLIQFQNNGVVDDSQLPKDRFSAERLKGVDSTLKIQPAKLEDSAVYLCASSKGTSGGLYNEQFFGPGTRLTVL.

Here the CDR3 reads CASSFVSNSPSYGYTF. The CDR3 region has the DNA TGCGCCAGCAGCTTTGTATCAAATAGTCCTTCTTATGGCTACACCTTC. The V call is TRBV5-1, the J call TRBJ1-2; D not resolved. The CDR3 loop spans 16 amino acids. V dropped 2 bases and J dropped 5 bases, with 19 bases sitting between them. Germline V gene data show CDR1 as SGHRS and CDR2 as YFSETQ.

J is TRBJ1-2 and V is TRBV6-5; a weak D match, TRBD1 (6 bases). Germline V gives CDR1 MNHEY, CDR2 SVGAGI. This CDR3 region has 15 residues. With 4 bases removed from V and 1 base from J, the gap between germline ends came to 13 bases. The CDR3 region is CASSLAGAVNYGYTF. The CDR3 DNA sequence: TGTGCCAGCAGTTTGGCGGGGGCGGTTAACTATGGCTACACCTTC.

CDR3 residues: CASSLDRRGKENTEAFF. DNA for the CDR3: TGTGCCAGCAGCTTAGATCGGAGAGGGAAGGAAAACACTGAAGCTTTCTTT. J is TRBJ1-1 and V is TRBV11-2; D gene ambiguous. The germline gives CDR1 SGHAT, CDR2 FQNNGV. V dropped 0 bases and J dropped 2 bases, with 16 bases sitting between them. The CDR3 loop spans 17 amino acids.

This chain uses TRBV19 with TRBJ2-4; TRBD2 is a possible D gene (6 bases). This CDR3 is built from 16 residues. V dropped 3 bases and J dropped 0 bases, with 12 bases sitting between them. Per the germline V gene, CDR1 is LNHDA and CDR2 is SQIVND (reference sequence). The CDR3 DNA reads TGTGCCAGTAGTATTGGGCAGGGACTAGCCAAAAACATTCAGTACTTC. This encodes CASSIGQGLAKNIQYF.

With respect to this clone: Within the sample, other DNA sequences also encode this same CDR3. The J gene is TRBJ1-2, the V gene TRBV27; 7 bases agree with TRBD1. The germline gives CDR1 MNHEY, CDR2 SMNVEV (reference sequence). The ends lost 5 bases at V and 2 bases at J; junction bases unmatched: 2. The CDR3 is 13 residues long. Written as DNA, the CDR3 is TGTGCCAGCAGTCTACAGGGGAACTATGGCTACACCTTC. It translates to CASSLQGNYGYTF.

This chain joins TRBV7-3 and TRBJ1-1; a possible D gene is TRBD1 (5 bases). Germline values: CDR1 SGHTA, CDR2 FQGTGA. The CDR3 sequence is 14 residues long. With 3 bases removed from V and 5 bases from J, the gap between germline ends came to 13 bases. CDR3: CASSLNGAGTEAFF. DNA for the CDR3: TGTGCCAGCAGCTTGAACGGGGCGGGGACTGAAGCTTTCTTT.

V and J are TRBV14 and TRBJ2-2; TRBD2 aligns across 13 bases. J gave up 6 bases and V 6 bases, and 4 bases lay outside the gene matches. The CDR3 sequence is 15 residues long. Germline CDR1 reads SGHDN; CDR2 reads FVKESK. As DNA, the CDR3 is TGTGCCAGCAGACGGACTAGCGGGAGCCCCGGGGAGCTGTTTTTT. Translating it yields CASRRTSGSPGELFF.

The genes are TRBV5-1 and TRBJ2-5; no definite D call. From germline, CDR1 is SGHRS and CDR2 YFSETQ. This CDR3 comprises 14 residues. V lost 3 bases to trimming and J lost 2 bases, with 11 bases between them. The CDR3 sequence: CASSSTEIQETQYF. In nucleotides, the CDR3 is TGCGCCAGCAGCTCCACAGAGATACAAGAGACCCAGTACTTC.

The chain links TRBV7-9 to TRBJ1-2; D is unclear. V was shortened by 5 bases and J by 8 bases, with 12 bases between the two germline ends. The CDR3 contains 12 residues. Germline values: CDR1 SEHNR, CDR2 FQNEAQ (reference sequence). CDR3 residues: CASSLGNLGYTF. For the CDR3, the DNA is TGTGCCAGCAGCCTCGGGAATCTGGGCTACACCTTC.

This clone was detected once. The chain recombines TRBV5-4 with TRBJ2-3, with unresolved D. CDR3 size: 13 residues. The V end lost 0 bases, the J end lost 5 bases, and 7 bases lay between the germline ends. CDR1 and CDR2 from the germline V gene are SGHNT and YYREEE (reference sequence). DNA for the CDR3: TGTGCCAGCAGCTTGGATCAGCAAGATACGCAGTATTTT. Translation: CASSLDQQDTQYF.

This clone appeared a single time. The CDR3 sequence: CASSLAGGRDEQFF. CDR3 sequence (DNA): TGTGCCAGCAGCTTAGCAGGGGGACGGGATGAGCAGTTCTTC. The rearrangement uses TRBV11-2 and TRBJ2-1, with 7 bases matching TRBD1. The germline V gene encodes CDR1 SGHAT and CDR2 FQNNGV. This CDR3 is built from 14 residues. V was clipped by 1 base and J by 8 bases; unmatched bases: 5.

The J gene is TRBJ1-3, the V gene TRBV7-8; 7 bases map to TRBD1. CDR3 length: 17 residues. CDR1 and CDR2 (germline): SGHVS, FQNEAQ. V dropped 2 bases and J dropped 0; count of bases not matched to a gene: 7. The CDR3 DNA is TGTGCCAGCAGCTTAAATGACAGGGCTTACTCTGGAAACACCATATATTTT. This encodes CASSLNDRAYSGNTIYF. The whole variable domain, filled in from reference TRBV7-8 and TRBJ1-3, reads GAGVSQSPRYKVAKRGQDVALRCDPISGHVSLFWYQQALGQGPEFLTYFQNEAQLDKSGLPSDRFFAERPEGSVSTLKIQRTQQEDSAVYLCASSLNDRAYSGNTIYFGEGSWLTVV.

This clone was counted a single time. The V gene is TRBV5-1, the J gene TRBJ1-3; D ambiguous. Trimming left V 4 bases short and J 2 bases short, with 7 bases between. The CDR3 length is 13 residues. Per the germline V gene, CDR1 is SGHRS and CDR2 is YFSETQ. In nucleotides, the CDR3 is TGCGCCAGCAGCGGTGAGACTGGAAACACCATATATTTT. As protein: CASSGETGNTIYF.

The chain is built from TRBV5-5 and TRBJ1-1; a weak D match, TRBD1 (6 bases). This CDR3 contains 16 residues. Germline CDR1 and CDR2: SGHKS and YYEKEE (reference sequence). V was clipped by 4 bases and J by 1 base, with 17 bases between them. CDR3 coding DNA: TGTGCCAGCAGCCAGAAGACAGGAGACACGAACACTGAAGCTTTCTTT. Protein product: CASSQKTGDTNTEAFF.

The chain uses TRBV11-2 and TRBJ2-3; tentative D call: TRBD2 (5 bases). The V gene's germline CDR1 is SGHAT and CDR2 FQNNGV. This CDR3 has 15 residues. Deletions cut 2 bases from V and 2 bases from J, with 11 bases between. CDR3 bases: TGTGCCAGCAGCTTAAATGGACTCCCCACAGATACGCAGTATTTT. Amino acid sequence: CASSLNGLPTDTQYF. Complete variable domain (other parts from reference TRBV11-2 and TRBJ2-3): EAGVAQSPRYKIIEKRQSVAFWCNPISGHATLYWYQQILGQGPKLLIQFQNNGVVDDSQLPKDRFSAERLKGVDSTLKIQPAKLEDSAVYLCASSLNGLPTDTQYFGPGTRLTVL.

CDR3 sequence: CASSQDGGYEQYF. The CDR3 DNA follows: TGTGCCAGCAGCCAAGACGGGGGGTACGAGCAGTACTTC. The chain combines TRBV14 with TRBJ2-7; 7 bases map to TRBD2. This CDR3 has 13 residues. V shed 0 bases and J 4 bases; nucleotides not matched to a gene: 0. Germline values: CDR1 SGHDN, CDR2 FVKESK.

V and J are TRBV19 and TRBJ2-1, with D possibly matching TRBD2 (6 bases). Per the germline V gene, CDR1 is LNHDA and CDR2 is SQIVND (reference sequence). Between the trimmed V and J ends, which lost 4 bases and 4 bases, there was a span of 11 bases. CDR3 size: 14 residues. The CDR3: CASSSGIEYNEQFF. The DNA for the CDR3 is TGTGCCAGTAGTAGCGGGATTGAGTACAATGAGCAGTTCTTC. The full variable domain, rest sourced from reference TRBV19 and TRBJ2-1, is DGGITQSPKYLFRKEGQNVTLSCEQNLNHDAMYWYRQDPGQGLRLIYYSQIVNDFQKGDIAEGYSVSREKKESFPLTVTSAQKNPTAFYLCASSSGIEYNEQFFGPGTRLTVL.

This chain links TRBV4-1 with TRBJ1-4; no clear D gene. Germline V gene data show CDR1 as MGHRA and CDR2 as YSYEKL. CDR3 length: 14 amino acids. Trimming took 0 bases from V and 5 from J, leaving 7 bases between them. CDR3 residues: CASSQEGGNEKLFF. As DNA, the CDR3 is TGCGCCAGCAGCCAAGAGGGAGGGAATGAAAAACTGTTTTTT.